These 11 T cell receptor beta chains came from one sample sequenced in a study of long-term antiretroviral therapy in people with HIV. Survey-level immunoSEQ v3.0 assays were run. TCRdb's table, derived via immunoSEQ multiplex PCR, lists solely in-frame clones and lacks some. This table holds tens of thousands of clones, about nine tenths found once. This material consisted of unsorted PBMCs, taken 0.1 years before starting antiretroviral therapy. The receptors derive from a woman aged 50 to 60 with HIV.

This chain connects TRBV2 to TRBJ1-1; no clear D. Trimming shortened V by 10 bases and J by 4 bases, and 10 bases separated the two germline ends. The CDR3 is 11 residues long. CDR1 and CDR2 from the germline V gene are SNHLY and FYNNEI. The CDR3 nucleotides are TGTGCCATCCTCATAGGCACTGAAGCTTTCTTT. Translated, it gives CAILIGTEAFF.

The gene calls are TRBV27 and TRBJ2-7; possible D gene TRBD1, 6 bases. The V and J ends lost 0 bases and 3 bases respectively, with 9 bases between them. Germline CDR1 and CDR2: MNHEY and SMNVEV (reference sequence). The CDR3 consists of 14 residues. CDR3 region: CASSLSKGGYEQYF. Here the CDR3 DNA reads TGTGCCAGCAGTTTATCGAAAGGGGGCTACGAGCAGTACTTC.

The chain joins TRBV10-3 to TRBJ1-1; TRBD1 matches 10 bases. Germline V CDR1 and CDR2: ENHRY, SYGVKD. The CDR3 length is 15 residues. V lost 3 bases, J lost 3 bases, and 4 bases stayed unmatched. As DNA, the CDR3 is TGTGCCATCAGTGAAAGGACAGGGGGAGACACTGAAGCTTTCTTT. Translation gives CAISERTGGDTEAFF.

The chain carries TRBV7-3 and TRBJ1-5; no reliable D call. The germline V and J ends were trimmed by 5 bases and 0 bases, with 14 bases remaining between them. CDR3 size: 16 residues. Germline V gives CDR1 SGHTA, CDR2 FQGTGA. In DNA form, the CDR3 reads TGTGCCAGCAGCCGATTAAGGGTACTTAGCAATCAGCCCCAGCATTTT. It translates to CASSRLRVLSNQPQHF. The whole variable domain, remainder taken from reference TRBV7-3 and TRBJ1-5, is GAGVSQTPSNKVTEKGKYVELRCDPISGHTALYWYRQSLGQGPEFLIYFQGTGAADDSGLPNDRFFAVRPEGSVSTLKIQRTERGDSAVYLCASSRLRVLSNQPQHFGDGTRLSIL.

The chain employs TRBV27 and TRBJ2-7, with D perhaps TRBD1 or TRBD2 (5 bases each). The V gene's germline CDR1 is MNHEY and CDR2 SMNVEV (reference sequence). The CDR3 runs to 13 residues. Trimming shortened V by 3 bases and J by 7 bases, and 13 bases separated the two germline ends. CDR3 nucleotides: TGTGCCAGCAGTTTCGGCAGGGAGTGGGAGCAGTACTTC. It codes for CASSFGREWEQYF.

The J gene is TRBJ1-2, the V gene TRBV7-9, with a possible D match to TRBD1 (5 bases). Trimming shortened V by 4 bases and J by 4 bases, and 13 bases separated the two germline ends. Germline CDR1 SEHNR, CDR2 FQNEAQ (reference sequence). The CDR3 is 14 amino acids. The CDR3 DNA follows: TGTGCCAGCAGCTCCCCAGACAGCAGCTATGGCTACACCTTC. The encoded protein is CASSSPDSSYGYTF.

The chain couples TRBV2 to TRBJ2-7, with D uncertain. V was cut by 6 bases and J by 2 bases, with 11 bases left in between. The CDR3 length is 13 residues. Germline V CDR1 and CDR2: SNHLY, FYNNEI. In nucleotides, the CDR3 is TGTGCCAGCAGGGCCAGGTGGACCTACGAGCAGTACTTC. Translated: CASRARWTYEQYF.

The gene calls are TRBV10-1 and TRBJ2-2; D unresolved. CDR1 WNHNN and CDR2 SYGVQD come from the germline V gene (reference sequence). This CDR3 is 13 amino acids long. V was clipped by 6 bases and J by 4 bases, with 9 bases between them. CDR3 residues: CASSGDLTGELFF. CDR3 nucleotide sequence: TGCGCCAGCAGCGGTGACCTCACCGGGGAGCTGTTTTTT.

The chain is built from TRBV5-6 and TRBJ2-5; D perhaps matches TRBD2 (5 bases). The CDR3 has 16 residues. CDR1 SGHDT and CDR2 YYEEEE come from the germline V gene. Trimming removed 3 bases from V and 5 bases from J, with 20 bases in between. The CDR3 spells CASSYWVAPLRETQYF. Written as DNA, the CDR3 is TGTGCCAGCAGCTACTGGGTAGCGCCCCTACGTGAGACCCAGTACTTC.

The V gene is TRBV12-5, the J gene TRBJ1-6; D is possibly TRBD1 (5 bases). Germline lookup yields CDR1 LGHNT and CDR2 FRNRAP. The CDR3 is 14 amino acids. Trimming took off 3 bases at V and 7 bases at J, with 10 bases between the two ends. CDR3 amino acids: CASGFGASNSPLHF. The DNA for the CDR3 is TGTGCTAGTGGTTTTGGGGCATCAAATTCACCCCTCCACTTT.

This sequence joins TRBV7-8 and TRBJ1-2; D unresolved. Trimming removed 1 base at V and 8 bases at J, with 8 bases between. The length of the CDR3 is 12 residues. The germline CDR1 and CDR2 sequences are SGHVS and FQNEAQ. The CDR3, as DNA: TGTGCCAGCAGCTTAGGGGCATCGGGCTACACCTTC. Encoded protein: CASSLGASGYTF.